This paragraph reports one T cell receptor (beta chain). This sample was taken from a study of blood T cell repertoires in COVID-19. Study context: Samples representing acute and convalescent COVID-19 were sourced from the United States, Italy and Spain.

Only in-frame clones appear in the TCRdb table, and some are missing; sequencing was by immunoSEQ multiplex PCR. The sample carries around 100,000 clones, about 80% recorded once. Trimming removed 2 bases at V and 1 base at J, with 9 bases between. CDR1 SGHTA and CDR2 FQGTGA come from the germline V gene. The CDR3 loop spans 14 amino acids. The chain couples TRBV7-3 to TRBJ2-7; D is ambiguous. The sequence came from a man in his 70s with active or convalescent COVID-19. Sequenced input: peripheral blood. Written as DNA, the CDR3 is TGTGCCAGCAGCTTAGATCCCAGTTCCTACGAGCAGTACTTC. Translating it yields CASSLDPSSYEQYF.